This entry lists 25 T cell receptor beta chains sequenced from one sample in a study of cytomegalovirus exposure and HLA in healthy donors. The PCR used 60 Vbeta and 13 Jbeta primers. Sequencing was performed with immunoSEQ multiplex PCR; in TCRdb, only in-frame clones are kept and a portion is missing. The repertoire holds fewer than 200,000 clones, roughly 80% seen once, with approximately 0.51% in the top ten. Specimen: PBMCs. All receptors derive from a woman between 45 and 65 years old in good health and CMV-seronegative.

A word on this clone: Other DNA sequences from this sample encode an identical CDR3 as well. The V gene is TRBV28, the J gene TRBJ1-1, with unresolved D. V was cut by 1 base and J by 0 bases, with 9 bases left in between. Germline CDR1 reads MDHEN; CDR2 reads SYDVKM. CDR3 length: 15 residues. Here the CDR3 reads CASSLSSGMNTEAFF. The DNA for the CDR3 is TGTGCCAGCAGTTTATCATCGGGAATGAACACTGAAGCTTTCTTT.

The chain has TRBV6-1 and TRBJ1-3; D gene ambiguous. V was shortened by 6 bases and J by 1 base, with 13 bases between the two germline ends. Germline V gives CDR1 MNHNS, CDR2 SASEGT. The CDR3 extends over 15 amino acids. The CDR3, as DNA: TGTGCCAGCAGCAATCTGCAAGCATCTGGAAACACCATATATTTT. The encoded protein is CASSNLQASGNTIYF.

This chain uses TRBV28 with TRBJ2-7, with 10 bases fitting TRBD1. Germline trimming cut 1 base from V and 0 bases from J; bases unmatched to any gene: 9. Germline CDR1 and CDR2: MDHEN and SYDVKM. This CDR3 contains 18 residues. In DNA form, the CDR3 reads TGTGCCAGCAGTTTATTGGGCTTCCGGGACAGGGGCTCCTACGAGCAGTACTTC. Protein sequence: CASSLLGFRDRGSYEQYF.

The V call is TRBV5-4, the J call TRBJ2-7; TRBD1 matches at 7 bases. The CDR3 sequence is 18 residues long. Germline V gene sequence: CDR1 SGHNT, CDR2 YYREEE (reference sequence). With V trimmed by 0 bases and J by 0 bases, 12 bases remained unmatched. CDR3 residues: CASSLVRRYDRDSYEQYF. Written as DNA, the CDR3 is TGTGCCAGCAGCTTGGTTAGGAGATATGACAGGGACTCCTACGAGCAGTACTTC.

The chain carries TRBV30 and TRBJ2-7, with 8 bases identical to TRBD2. After removal of 3 bases from V and 2 bases from J, the junction contained 0 bases not matched to a gene. Germline CDR1 and CDR2: GTSNPN and SVGIG (reference sequence). This CDR3 has 12 residues. The CDR3 sequence is CAWSGGAYEQYF. As DNA, the CDR3 is TGTGCCTGGAGCGGGGGGGCCTACGAGCAGTACTTC.

This chain joins TRBV7-2 and TRBJ2-5; 12 bases map to TRBD2. The germline V gene encodes CDR1 SGHTA and CDR2 FQGNSA. Losses at the gene ends were 5 bases for V and 5 bases for J; bases not matched to a gene: 9. This CDR3 has 16 residues. The CDR3 is CASSGGLAGGLETQYF. The CDR3 DNA is TGTGCCAGCAGCGGGGGGCTAGCGGGGGGGCTGGAGACCCAGTACTTC. The whole variable domain, filled in from reference TRBV7-2 and TRBJ2-5, reads GAGVSQSPSNKVTEKGKDVELRCDPISGHTALYWYRQSLGQGLEFLIYFQGNSAPDKSGLPSDRFSAERTGGSVSTLTIQRTQQEDSAVYLCASSGGLAGGLETQYFGPGTRLLVL.

The chain couples TRBV2 to TRBJ1-4; 8 bases are shared with TRBD1. The V and J ends lost 2 bases and 2 bases, in that order; junction bases with no gene match: 16. Germline CDR1 reads SNHLY; CDR2 reads FYNNEI. The CDR3 covers 20 residues. CDR3 residues: CASSERGDRGLLGTNEKLFF. CDR3 DNA: TGTGCCAGCAGTGAAAGGGGCGACAGGGGACTATTAGGGACTAATGAAAAACTGTTTTTT.

This chain joins TRBV15 and TRBJ1-5, with 11 bases matching TRBD1. The germline CDR1 and CDR2 sequences are LNHNV and YYDKDF (reference sequence). The CDR3 has 16 residues. Germline trimming cut 3 bases from V and 7 bases from J; bases unmatched to any gene: 8. The CDR3 bases are TGTGCCACCAGCAGGGGTGGACAGGGGGCGAACCAGCCCCAGCATTTT. Residues: CATSRGGQGANQPQHF.

This rearrangement joins TRBV7-9 to TRBJ2-5; perhaps TRBD2 as D (6 bases). V was pared by 5 bases and J by 5 bases, with 18 bases between. CDR3 size: 15 residues. CDR1 is SEHNR and CDR2 is FQNEAQ in the germline V gene (reference sequence). CDR3: CASSIGSGGVETQYF. The DNA for the CDR3 is TGTGCCAGCAGCATCGGGAGTGGAGGAGTGGAGACCCAGTACTTC.

In this sample, this clone turned up a few times. This chain uses TRBV7-9 with TRBJ1-1; 9 bases line up with TRBD1. CDR3 length equals 15 residues. The V gene's germline CDR1 is SEHNR and CDR2 FQNEAQ (reference sequence). J lost 1 base, V lost 5 bases, and 5 bases had no gene match. DNA for the CDR3: TGTGCCAGCAGCCGGGACAGGGTAAGGAACACTGAAGCTTTCTTT. The encoded protein is CASSRDRVRNTEAFF.

The chain links TRBV11-2 to TRBJ1-2; D gene ambiguous. The length of the CDR3 is 15 residues. Germline V CDR1 and CDR2: SGHAT, FQNNGV. Trimming removed 2 bases from V and 4 bases from J, with 14 bases in between. CDR3 amino acids: CASSLLGPGGYGYTF. The CDR3 coding sequence is TGTGCCAGCAGCTTACTAGGGCCCGGAGGCTATGGCTACACCTTC.

The V gene is TRBV15, the J gene TRBJ1-1; D perhaps matches TRBD1 (5 bases). The CDR3 has 16 amino acids. CDR1 is LNHNV, CDR2 YYDKDF, per germline (reference sequence). V lost 0 bases to trimming and J lost 3 bases, with 14 bases between them. CDR3 region: CATSREAAGGYTEAFF. DNA for the CDR3: TGTGCCACCAGCAGAGAGGCAGCCGGGGGGTACACTGAAGCTTTCTTT.

The gene calls are TRBV19 and TRBJ1-1, with 8 bases aligning to TRBD1. The trim removed 2 bases at V and 0 bases at J, leaving 2 bases unmatched. The germline V gene encodes CDR1 LNHDA and CDR2 SQIVND (reference sequence). This CDR3 is 15 amino acids long. DNA for the CDR3: TGTGCCAGTAGTATAAGGACAGGGCTGAACACTGAAGCTTTCTTT. This translates into CASSIRTGLNTEAFF.

The CDR3 loop is CASSQTNYQPQHF. The CDR3 region has the DNA TGTGCCAGCAGCCAGACAAACTATCAGCCCCAGCATTTT. The V gene is TRBV5-8, the J gene TRBJ1-5; D gene unclear. In germline, CDR1 is SGHTS, CDR2 YDEGEE. V was shortened by 4 bases and J by 5 bases, with 10 bases between the two germline ends. CDR3 length equals 13 residues.

The chain uses TRBV4-3 and TRBJ2-3; 11 positions match TRBD2. After removal of 0 bases from V and 2 bases from J, the junction contained 13 bases not matched to a gene. Germline V lookup: CDR1 LGHNA, CDR2 YSLEER. The CDR3 consists of 20 residues. CDR3 region: CASSQELRLAGGGFTDTQYF. CDR3 DNA: TGCGCCAGCAGCCAAGAGTTACGGCTAGCGGGGGGCGGTTTCACAGATACGCAGTATTTT.

The table lists this clone with a count of one. The chain employs TRBV29-1 and TRBJ1-5; D unresolved. V was trimmed by 5 bases and J by 2 bases, leaving 16 bases between them. Germline-derived CDR1 and CDR2 are SQVTM and ANQGSEA. The CDR3 totals 15 residues. This chain's CDR3 is CSVSVGLMGNQPQHF. CDR3 coding DNA: TGCAGCGTTTCGGTCGGGTTGATGGGCAATCAGCCCCAGCATTTT.

The chain recombines TRBV27 with TRBJ1-4; TRBD1 aligns across 9 bases. The germline V gene has CDR1 MNHEY and CDR2 SMNVEV (reference sequence). V shed 6 bases, J shed 10 bases, and the junction held 9 bases outside the gene matches. The CDR3 consists of 14 residues. CDR3 loop: CASRQTGGVGKLFF. CDR3 coding DNA: TGTGCCAGCAGGCAAACAGGGGGCGTAGGAAAACTGTTTTTT.

The rearrangement uses TRBV10-1 and TRBJ2-1; 8 bases map to TRBD1. The CDR3 is made up of 13 amino acids. V shed 4 bases and J 5 bases; nucleotides not matched to a gene: 1. Germline V gives CDR1 WNHNN, CDR2 SYGVQD (reference sequence). The CDR3 reads CASSGQGHNEQFF. Here the CDR3 DNA reads TGCGCCAGCAGTGGACAGGGGCACAATGAGCAGTTCTTC.

This chain joins TRBV6-5 and TRBJ1-2; D uncertain. The CDR3 is 15 amino acids. Looked up from germline, CDR1 is MNHEY and CDR2 is SVGAGI. V was shortened by 6 bases and J by 8 bases, with 22 bases between the two germline ends. The CDR3 nucleotides are TGTGCCAGCAGGCAAAGGGTCGGGGAAGACTGGGGCTACACCTTC. It is translated as CASRQRVGEDWGYTF.

The V gene is TRBV18, the J gene TRBJ1-4; tentative D call: TRBD1 (5 bases). V lost 1 base, J lost 8 bases, and 8 bases lay in between. The CDR3 spans 13 residues. Germline values: CDR1 KGHSH, CDR2 LQKENI. CDR3 bases: TGTGCCAGCTCACCACTAAAGGGGGAAAAACTGTTTTTT. This codes for CASSPLKGEKLFF. The full variable domain, rest sourced from reference TRBV18 and TRBJ1-4, is NAGVMQNPRHLVRRRGQEARLRCSPMKGHSHVYWYRQLPEEGLKFMVYLQKENIIDESGMPKERFSAEFPKEGPSILRIQQVVRGDSAAYFCASSPLKGEKLFFGSGTQLSVL.

The V call is TRBV11-3, the J call TRBJ2-5; D may be TRBD2 (5 bases). Germline V gene sequence: CDR1 SGHNT, CDR2 YENEEA. Deletions cut 5 bases from V and 3 bases from J, with 13 bases between. There are 14 residues in the CDR3. The CDR3: CASSPGIREETQYF. CDR3 bases: TGTGCCAGCAGCCCGGGGATACGGGAAGAGACCCAGTACTTC.

The rearrangement links TRBV4-3 to TRBJ2-5, with D tentatively TRBD2 (6 bases). Germline V CDR1 and CDR2: LGHNA, YSLEER. The ends were cut back, 4 bases at V and 1 base at J, with 10 bases in the middle. The CDR3 extends over 14 amino acids. CDR3 in amino acids: CASSPTGSQETQYF. The DNA of the CDR3 is TGCGCCAGCAGCCCGACCGGGAGCCAAGAGACCCAGTACTTC.

This chain joins TRBV4-1 and TRBJ2-5, with D unclear. The CDR3 covers 13 residues. V was shortened by 0 bases and J by 5 bases, with 7 bases between the two germline ends. Germline V CDR1 and CDR2: MGHRA, YSYEKL. Written as DNA, the CDR3 is TGCGCCAGCAGCCAAGATCGTCAGGAGACCCAGTACTTC. As protein: CASSQDRQETQYF.

The CDR3 protein is CASRQWGGVNEKLFF. In DNA, the CDR3 is TGTGCCAGCAGACAATGGGGAGGGGTTAATGAAAAACTGTTTTTT. The chain links TRBV6-1 to TRBJ1-4, with D possibly TRBD1 on 5 matching bases. The ends were cut back, 6 bases at V and 4 bases at J, with 15 bases in the middle. Germline V gene sequence: CDR1 MNHNS, CDR2 SASEGT. The CDR3 is made up of 15 amino acids.

Regarding this clone: An end of the junction does not agree with germline; a read error may underlie this. The chain has TRBV4-3 and TRBJ1-3; D remains ambiguous. Per germline, CDR1 LGHNA and CDR2 YSLEER. The CDR3 covers 17 residues. The CDR3 reads CASSQDWLEGSGNTTYF. CDR3 nucleotide sequence: TGCGCCAGCAGCCAAGATTGGTTGGAGGGAAGTGGAAACACCACATATTTT.